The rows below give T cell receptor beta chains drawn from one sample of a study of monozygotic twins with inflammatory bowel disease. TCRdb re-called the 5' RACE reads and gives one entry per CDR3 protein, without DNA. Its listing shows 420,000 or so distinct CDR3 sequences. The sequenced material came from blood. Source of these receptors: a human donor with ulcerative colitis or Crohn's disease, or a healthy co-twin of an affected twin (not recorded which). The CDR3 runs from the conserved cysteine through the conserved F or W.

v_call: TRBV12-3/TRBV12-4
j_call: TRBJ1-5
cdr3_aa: CASSGGQANQPQHF

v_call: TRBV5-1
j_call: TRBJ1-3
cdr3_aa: CASSEQGASGNTIYF

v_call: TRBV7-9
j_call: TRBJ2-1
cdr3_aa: CASSYNRGLGYNEQFF

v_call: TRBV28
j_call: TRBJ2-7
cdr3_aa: CASSRQPTYEQYF

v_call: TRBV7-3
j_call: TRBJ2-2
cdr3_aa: CASRPSTTGELFF

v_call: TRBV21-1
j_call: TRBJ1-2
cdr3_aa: CASSARQGPYGYTF

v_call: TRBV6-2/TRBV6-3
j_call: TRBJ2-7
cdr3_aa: CASTNSGSPNEQYF

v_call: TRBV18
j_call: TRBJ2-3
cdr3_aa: CASSPGGGTQYF

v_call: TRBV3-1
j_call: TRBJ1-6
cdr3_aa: CASSQEQGRGNSPLHF

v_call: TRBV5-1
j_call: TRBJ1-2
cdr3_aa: CASSSIRGDGYTF

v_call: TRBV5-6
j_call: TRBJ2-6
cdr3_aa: CASSLASRGGLSGANVLTF

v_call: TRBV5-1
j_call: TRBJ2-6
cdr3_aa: CASKQGTGANVLTF

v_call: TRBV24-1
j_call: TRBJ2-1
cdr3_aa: CATSDGAGGGGNEQFF

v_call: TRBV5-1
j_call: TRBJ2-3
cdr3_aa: CASSFELAGGLGTDTQYF

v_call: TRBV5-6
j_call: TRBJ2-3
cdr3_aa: CASSSGLRATDTQYF

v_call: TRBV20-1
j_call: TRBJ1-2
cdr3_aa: CSAREAQSTYGYTF

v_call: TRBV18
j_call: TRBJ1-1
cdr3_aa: CASSPNRRQAEAFF

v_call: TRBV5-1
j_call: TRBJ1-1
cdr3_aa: CASSFRGAEAFF

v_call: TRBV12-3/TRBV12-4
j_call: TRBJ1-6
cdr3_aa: CASSRARYNSPLHF

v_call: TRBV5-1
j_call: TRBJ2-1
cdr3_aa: CASSWAQGANNEQFF

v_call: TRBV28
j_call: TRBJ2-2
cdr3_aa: CASSAGGAPTGELFF

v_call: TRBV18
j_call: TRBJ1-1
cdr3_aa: CASSEGRNTEAFF

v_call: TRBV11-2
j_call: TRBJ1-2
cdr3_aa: CASSPGQSYGYTF

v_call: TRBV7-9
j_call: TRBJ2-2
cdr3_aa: CASSPVAGVAGELFF

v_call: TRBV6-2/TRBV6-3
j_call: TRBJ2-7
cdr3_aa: CASSYRASGSYEQYF

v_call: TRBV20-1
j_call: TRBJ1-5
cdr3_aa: CSAKTGTGLGDQPQHF

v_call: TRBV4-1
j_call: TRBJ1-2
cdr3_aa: CASSQPLQGNNGYTF

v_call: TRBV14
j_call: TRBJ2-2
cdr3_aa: CASSQRTWTGELFF

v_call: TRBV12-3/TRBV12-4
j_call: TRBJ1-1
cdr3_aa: CASSLRAGYTEAFF